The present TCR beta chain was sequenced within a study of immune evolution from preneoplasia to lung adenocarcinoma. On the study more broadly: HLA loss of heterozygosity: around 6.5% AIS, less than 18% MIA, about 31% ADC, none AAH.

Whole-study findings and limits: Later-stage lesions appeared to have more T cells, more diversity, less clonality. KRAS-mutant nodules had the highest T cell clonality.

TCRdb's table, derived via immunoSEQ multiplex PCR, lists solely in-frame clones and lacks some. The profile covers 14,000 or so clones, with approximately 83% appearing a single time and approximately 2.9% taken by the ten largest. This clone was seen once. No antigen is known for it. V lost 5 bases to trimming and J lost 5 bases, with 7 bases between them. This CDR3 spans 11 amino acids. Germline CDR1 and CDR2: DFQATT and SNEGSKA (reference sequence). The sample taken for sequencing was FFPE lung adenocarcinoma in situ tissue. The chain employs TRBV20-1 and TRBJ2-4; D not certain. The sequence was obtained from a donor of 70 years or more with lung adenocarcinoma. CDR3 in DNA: TGCAGTGCTCCGATTCAAAACATTCAGTACTTC. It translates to CSAPIQNIQYF.